The clone carrying this T cell receptor beta chain was observed many times. What it recognizes is unknown. It was with unique molecular identifiers that the TCRbeta library was prepared. MiXCR, run by TCRdb on the PCR reads, gives a single entry per CDR3 protein. The sample contains roughly 280,000 distinct CDR3 sequences, 11% of which appear only once. This record belongs to a study of T-cell reconstitution after alpha-beta-depleted transplantation in children. Study outcomes and limitations: Recipient T cells and thymic progenitors that survived gave rise to the high TCRbeta diversity observed at day 60 in some patients. By one year post-transplant, T-cell counts and diversity largely arose from T cells that were newly produced. By about two months after transplant, alpha-beta T cells reportedly arose from several hundred graft clones that had expanded.

This CDR3 comprises 14 residues. CDR1 and CDR2 (germline): MNHEY, SMNVEV (reference sequence). The V end was cut by 6 bases, the J end by 1 base, with 11 bases between. This clonotype originated in a male patient aged 2-15 years who had a stem cell transplant for chronic granulomatous disease, so the T cells may come from the graft donor. The sample in question was peripheral blood, obtained 180 days after TCRalphabeta/CD19-depleted stem cell transplant. The rearrangement links TRBV27 to TRBJ2-3; a possible D gene is TRBD1 (5 bases). CDR3 amino acids: CASSPWGGTDTQYF. The DNA for the CDR3 is TGTGCCAGCAGCCCATGGGGCGGCACAGATACGCAGTATTTT.